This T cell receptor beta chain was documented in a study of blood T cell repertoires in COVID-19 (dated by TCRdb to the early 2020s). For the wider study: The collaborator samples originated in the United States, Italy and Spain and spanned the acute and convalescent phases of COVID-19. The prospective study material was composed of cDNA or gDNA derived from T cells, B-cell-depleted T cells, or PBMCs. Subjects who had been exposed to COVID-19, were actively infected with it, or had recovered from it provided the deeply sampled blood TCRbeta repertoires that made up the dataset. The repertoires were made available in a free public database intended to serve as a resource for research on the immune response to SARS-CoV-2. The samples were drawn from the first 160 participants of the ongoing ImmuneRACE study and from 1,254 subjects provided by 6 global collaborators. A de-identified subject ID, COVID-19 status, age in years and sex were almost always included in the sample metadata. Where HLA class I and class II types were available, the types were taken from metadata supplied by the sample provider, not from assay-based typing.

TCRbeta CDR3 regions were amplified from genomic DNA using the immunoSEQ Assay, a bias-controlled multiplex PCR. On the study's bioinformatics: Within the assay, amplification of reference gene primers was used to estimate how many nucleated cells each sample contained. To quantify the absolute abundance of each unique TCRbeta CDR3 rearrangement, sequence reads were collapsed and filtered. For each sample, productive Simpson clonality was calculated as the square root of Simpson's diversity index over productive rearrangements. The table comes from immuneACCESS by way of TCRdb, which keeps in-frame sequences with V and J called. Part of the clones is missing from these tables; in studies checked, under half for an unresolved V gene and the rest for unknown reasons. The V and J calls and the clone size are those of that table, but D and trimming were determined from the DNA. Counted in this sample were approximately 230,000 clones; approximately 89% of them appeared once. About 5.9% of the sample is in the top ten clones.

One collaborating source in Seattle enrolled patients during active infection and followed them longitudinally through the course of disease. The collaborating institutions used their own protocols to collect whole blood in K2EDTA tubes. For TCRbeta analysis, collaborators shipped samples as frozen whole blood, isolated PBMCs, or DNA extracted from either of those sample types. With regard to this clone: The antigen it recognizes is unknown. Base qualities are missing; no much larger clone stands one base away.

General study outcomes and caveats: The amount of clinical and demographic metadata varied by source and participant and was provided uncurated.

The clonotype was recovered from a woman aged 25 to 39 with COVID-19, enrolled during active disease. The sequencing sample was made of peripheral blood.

The DNA sequence is given as TGCAGCGCCCTGACTAGCGGGAGTGATGAGCAGTTCTTC. Its coded protein is CSALTSGSDEQFF. The rearrangement combines TRBV29-1 with TRBJ2-1, with TRBD2 identical over 12 junction bases. The cysteine opens and the phenylalanine closes a CDR3 of 13 amino acids. Only the CDR3 portion is preserved as DNA: 39 bases, with reading frame beginning at the first base. V is trimmed back by 7 bases and J by 8 bases, and the junction contains 6 bases that no gene match accounts for. Based on the germline V gene, the CDR1 and CDR2 sequences are SQVTM and ANQGSEA.